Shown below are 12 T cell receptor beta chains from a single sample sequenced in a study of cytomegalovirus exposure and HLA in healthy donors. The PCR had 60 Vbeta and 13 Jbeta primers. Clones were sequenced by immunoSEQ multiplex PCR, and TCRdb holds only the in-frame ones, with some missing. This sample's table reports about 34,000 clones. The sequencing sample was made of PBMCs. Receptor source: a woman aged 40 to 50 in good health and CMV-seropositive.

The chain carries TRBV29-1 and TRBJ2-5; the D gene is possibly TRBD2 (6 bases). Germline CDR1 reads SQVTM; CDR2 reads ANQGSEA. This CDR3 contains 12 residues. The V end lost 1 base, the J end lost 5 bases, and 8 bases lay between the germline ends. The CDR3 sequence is CSVEVGRETQYF. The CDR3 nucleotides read TGCAGCGTTGAAGTAGGGAGGGAGACCCAGTACTTC.

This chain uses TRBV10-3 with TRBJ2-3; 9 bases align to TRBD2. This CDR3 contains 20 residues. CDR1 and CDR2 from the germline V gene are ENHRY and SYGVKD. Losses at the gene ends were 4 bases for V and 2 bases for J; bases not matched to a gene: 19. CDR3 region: CAISVCSTSGSSGHTDTQYF. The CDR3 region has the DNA TGTGCCATCAGTGTTTGCTCGACTAGCGGTTCATCGGGACACACAGATACGCAGTATTTT.

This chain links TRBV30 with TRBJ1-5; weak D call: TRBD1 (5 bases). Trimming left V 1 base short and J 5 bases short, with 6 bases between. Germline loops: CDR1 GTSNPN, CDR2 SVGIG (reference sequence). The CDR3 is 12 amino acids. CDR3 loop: CAWSGGDQPQHF. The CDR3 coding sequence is TGTGCCTGGAGTGGGGGCGATCAGCCCCAGCATTTT.

The CDR3 coding sequence is TGTGCCAGCAGTGAAGGCCCGGCAGACGCAGGCGAGCAGTACTTC. Translated: CASSEGPADAGEQYF. The V call is TRBV6-1, the J call TRBJ2-7; D is unclear. V dropped 1 base and J dropped 6 bases, with 16 bases sitting between them. The CDR3 has 15 residues. Germline V gene data show CDR1 as MNHNS and CDR2 as SASEGT.

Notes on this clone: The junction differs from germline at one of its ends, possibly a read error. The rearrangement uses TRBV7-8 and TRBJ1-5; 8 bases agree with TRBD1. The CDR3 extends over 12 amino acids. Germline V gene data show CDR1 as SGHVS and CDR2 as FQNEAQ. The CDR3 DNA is TGTGCCAGCAGCATACCGGGACAGGTGCCACTTTTT. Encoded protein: CASSIPGQVPLF.

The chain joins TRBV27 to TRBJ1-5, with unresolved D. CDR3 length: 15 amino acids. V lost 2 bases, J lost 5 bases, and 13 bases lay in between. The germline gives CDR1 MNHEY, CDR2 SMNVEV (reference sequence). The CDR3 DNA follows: TGTGCCAGCAGTTTAGGCACTAGCCTTCATCAGCCCCAGCATTTT. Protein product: CASSLGTSLHQPQHF.

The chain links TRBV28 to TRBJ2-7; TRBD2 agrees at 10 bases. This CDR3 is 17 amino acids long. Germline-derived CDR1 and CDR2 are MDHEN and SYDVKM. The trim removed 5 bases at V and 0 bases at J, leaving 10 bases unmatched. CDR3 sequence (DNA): TGTGCCAGCAGTCTAGGGGGAGCGGGGGGGTTCTCCTACGAGCAGTACTTC. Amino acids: CASSLGGAGGFSYEQYF.

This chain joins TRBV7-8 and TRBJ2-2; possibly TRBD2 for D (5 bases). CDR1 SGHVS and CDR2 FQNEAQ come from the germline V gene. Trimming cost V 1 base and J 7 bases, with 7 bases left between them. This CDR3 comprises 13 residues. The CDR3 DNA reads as TGTGCCAGCAGCTTAGGCGGGCTCGGGGAGCTGTTTTTT. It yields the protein CASSLGGLGELFF.

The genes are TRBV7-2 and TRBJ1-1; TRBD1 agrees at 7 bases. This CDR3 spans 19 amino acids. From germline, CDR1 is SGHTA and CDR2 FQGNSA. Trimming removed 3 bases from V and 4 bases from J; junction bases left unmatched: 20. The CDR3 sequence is CASSFRPGQLFLSGTEAFF. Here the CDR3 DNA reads TGTGCCAGCAGCTTTCGGCCGGGACAGTTGTTTTTGTCGGGCACTGAAGCTTTCTTT.

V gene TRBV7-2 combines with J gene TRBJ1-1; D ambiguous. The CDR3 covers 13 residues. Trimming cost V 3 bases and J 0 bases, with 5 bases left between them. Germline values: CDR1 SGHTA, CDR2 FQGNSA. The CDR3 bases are TGTGCCAGCAGCTTCCGTATGAACACTGAAGCTTTCTTT. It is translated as CASSFRMNTEAFF.

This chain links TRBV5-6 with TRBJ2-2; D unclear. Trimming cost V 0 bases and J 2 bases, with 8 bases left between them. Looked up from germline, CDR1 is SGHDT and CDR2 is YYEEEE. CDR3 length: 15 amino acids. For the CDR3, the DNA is TGTGCCAGCAGCTTGGTGGAGCTTAACACCGGGGAGCTGTTTTTT. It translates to CASSLVELNTGELFF.

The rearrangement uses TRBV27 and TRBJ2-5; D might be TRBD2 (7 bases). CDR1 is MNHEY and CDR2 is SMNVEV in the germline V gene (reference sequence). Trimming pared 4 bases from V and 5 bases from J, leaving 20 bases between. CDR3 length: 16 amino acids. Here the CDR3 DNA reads TGTGCCAGCAGTTATACCCTTGGGGGGGGCCGGGAGACCCAGTACTTC. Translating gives CASSYTLGGGRETQYF.